This is a list of T cell receptor delta chains from one sample in a study of gamma-delta chains in newborns, infants, children. TCRdb reanalyzed the reads using CATT. This table has around 7,500 delta-chain clones, approximately 10% appearing once. The material sequenced was blood. The receptors derive from a child who was a newborn, infant or young child, either healthy, febrile or measles-vaccinated (not recorded which). The CDR3 runs from the conserved cysteine through the conserved F or W.

CACDTVRSYELLGAPSCTDKLIF,TRDV2,TRDJ1
CACDTMGVTDKLIF,TRDV2,TRDJ1
CACDTTGSGSSWDTRQMFF,TRDV2,TRDJ3
CACDTVRFSSWDTRQVFF,TRDV2,TRDJ3
CACDPVLGDKERSSDKLIF,TRDV2,TRDJ1
CACDSLGEHLDYTDKLIF,TRDV2,TRDJ1
CACDTVLPSVLGDTRRPYTDKLIF,TRDV2,TRDJ1
CACDASLLGDTHLKSSWDTRQMFF,TRDV2,TRDJ3
CACDTIGLPTRDWGSDTDKLIF,TRDV2,TRDJ1
CACDPLGGPRDKLIF,TRDV2,TRDJ1
CACDAVLGDTFPALRTDKLIF,TRDV2,TRDJ1
CACDPLQVLGDRQDDKLIF,TRDV2,TRDJ1
CACDTTGGYNWDTRQMFF,TRDV2,TRDJ3
CACDTLGSWDTRQMFF,TRDV2,TRDJ3
CACDTVGGHLYTDKLIF,TRDV2,TRDJ1
CACDPLDTDKLIF,TRDV2,TRDJ1
CACDTVWGNPMERPDKLIF,TRDV2,TRDJ1
CACDTVGGSRAYTDKLIF,TRDV2,TRDJ1
CACDTVGDKTDKLIF,TRDV2,TRDJ1
CACDTGGSRSWDTRQMFF,TRDV2,TRDJ3
CACDTVLGVTLNVLVTDKLIF,TRDV2,TRDJ1
CACDQYGWTNTDKLIF,TRDV2,TRDJ1
CACDPVGYETDKLIF,TRDV2,TRDJ1
CACDALGDKKLIF,TRDV2,TRDJ1
CACDTVDRAGGYIDKLIF,TRDV2,TRDJ1
CACDAGTLLGGYTDKLIF,TRDV2,TRDJ1
CACEQLGDTADKLIF,TRDV2,TRDJ1
CACDTSWGSSWDTRQMFF,TRDV2,TRDJ3
CACDNMGDRSAWDTRQMFF,TRDV2,TRDJ3
CACDTAGGPLKYTDKLIF,TRDV2,TRDJ1
CACDTVVRDTPSWGTRQMFF,TRDV2,TRDJ3
CACDRLGDTQNTDKLIF,TRDV2,TRDJ1
CACDTAEASSWDTRQMFF,TRDV2,TRDJ3
CACDALLFRTGGIPDKLIF,TRDV2,TRDJ1
CACDPLGRGTDKLIF,TRDV2,TRDJ1
CACDTVGYLDKLIF,TRDV2,TRDJ1
CACDTWSTGGYPDKLIF,TRDV2,TRDJ1
CACDSAGDLSWDTRQMFF,TRDV2,TRDJ3
CACDSLLGATDKLIF,TRDV2,TRDJ1
CACDLLLGDTRSNTDKLIF,TRDV2,TRDJ1
CACDTWGTTSWDTRQMFF,TRDV2,TRDJ3
CACDTINTGGSNLIDKLIF,TRDV2,TRDJ1
CACDTVSNGNPAAGADKLIF,TRDV2,TRDJ1
CACDPVQMGDNRVQRGTDKLIF,TRDV2,TRDJ1
CACDTLFGGSHSWDTRQMFF,TRDV2,TRDJ3
CACDTVNWGIKSSWDTRQMFF,TRDV2,TRDJ3
CACLPVAMGDTRYTDKLIF,TRDV2,TRDJ1
CACDIVVTGRTDKLIF,TRDV2,TRDJ1
CAFSISWDTDKLIF,TRDV3,TRDJ1
CALGEQSYILSHYWGIPTDKLIF,TRDV1,TRDJ1
CACDTVVYTGGSDKLIF,TRDV2,TRDJ1
CACDTVGATDKLIF,TRDV2,TRDJ1
CACDPLLGDTVYTDKLIF,TRDV2,TRDJ1